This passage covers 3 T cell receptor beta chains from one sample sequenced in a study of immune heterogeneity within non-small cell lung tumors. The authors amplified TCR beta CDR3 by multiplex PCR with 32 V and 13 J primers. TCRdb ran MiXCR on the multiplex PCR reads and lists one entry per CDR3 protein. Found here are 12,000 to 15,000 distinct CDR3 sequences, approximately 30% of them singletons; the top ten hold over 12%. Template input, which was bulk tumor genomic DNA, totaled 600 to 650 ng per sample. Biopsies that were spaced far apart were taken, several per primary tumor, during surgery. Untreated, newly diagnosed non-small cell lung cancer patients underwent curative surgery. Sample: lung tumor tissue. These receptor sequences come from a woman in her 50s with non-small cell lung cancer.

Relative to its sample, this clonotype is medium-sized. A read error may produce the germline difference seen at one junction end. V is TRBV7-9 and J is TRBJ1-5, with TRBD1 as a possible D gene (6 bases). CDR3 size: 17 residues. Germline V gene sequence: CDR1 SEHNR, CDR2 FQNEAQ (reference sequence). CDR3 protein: CASSLERGAMGNQPQHF. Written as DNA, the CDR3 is TGTGCCAGCAGTTTAGAGCGGGGGGCTATGGGCAATCAGCCCCAGCATTTT.

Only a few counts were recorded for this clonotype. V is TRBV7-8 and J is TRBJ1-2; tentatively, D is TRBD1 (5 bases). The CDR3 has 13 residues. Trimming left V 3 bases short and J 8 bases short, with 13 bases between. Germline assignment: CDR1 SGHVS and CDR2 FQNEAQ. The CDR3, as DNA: TGTGCCAGCAGCTTGGTCGGGAGGGGAGGCTACACCTTC. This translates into CASSLVGRGGYTF. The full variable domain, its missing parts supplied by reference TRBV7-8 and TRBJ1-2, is GAGVSQSPRYKVAKRGQDVALRCDPISGHVSLFWYQQALGQGPEFLTYFQNEAQLDKSGLPSDRFFAERPEGSVSTLKIQRTQQEDSAVYLCASSLVGRGGYTFGSGTRLTVV.

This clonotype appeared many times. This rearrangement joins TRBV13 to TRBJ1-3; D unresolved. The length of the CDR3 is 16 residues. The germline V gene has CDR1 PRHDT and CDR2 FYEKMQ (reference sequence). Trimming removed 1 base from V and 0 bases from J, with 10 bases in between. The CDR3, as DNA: TGTGCCAGCAGCTTAGACGGAGAGAGCTCTGGAAACACCATATATTTT. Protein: CASSLDGESSGNTIYF.